The clone carrying this T cell receptor beta chain appeared many times. This sample stems from a study of neurological immune-mediated disorders. The CDR3 covers 11 residues. The germline CDR1 and CDR2 sequences are MNHEY and SVGAGI. Germline trimming cut 7 bases from V and 6 bases from J; bases unmatched to any gene: 1. Every sequencing run gave over 170 million TCR-beta sequences, taken from 15-18 subjects. TCRdb re-called the 5' RACE reads through MiXCR, storing one row per CDR3 protein. The data show over 60,000 distinct CDR3 sequences, 5% to 5.5% seen once. The clonotype comes from a woman in her twenties or thirties with multiple sclerosis. This chain uses TRBV6-5 with TRBJ1-2; 8 nucleotides match TRBD1. The source material was PBMCs. The CDR3 spells CASKQGDGYTF. CDR3 bases: TGTGCCAGCAAACAGGGGGATGGCTACACCTTC.